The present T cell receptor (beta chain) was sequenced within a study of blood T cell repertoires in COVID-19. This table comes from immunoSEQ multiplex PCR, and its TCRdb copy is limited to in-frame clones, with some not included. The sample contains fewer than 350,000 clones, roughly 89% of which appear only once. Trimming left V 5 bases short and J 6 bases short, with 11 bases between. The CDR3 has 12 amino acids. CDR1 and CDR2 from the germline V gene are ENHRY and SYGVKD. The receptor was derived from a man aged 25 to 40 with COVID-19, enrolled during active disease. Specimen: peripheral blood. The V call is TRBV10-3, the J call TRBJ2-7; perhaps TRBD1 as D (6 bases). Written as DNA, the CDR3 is TGTGCCATCAGTTCACAGGGCACCGAGCAGTACTTC. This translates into CAISSQGTEQYF.